Listed below are T cell receptor beta chains from one sample, sequenced in a study of shared clonotypes between healthy human individuals. The data were produced by immunoSEQ multiplex PCR, yet TCRdb's version contains in-frame clones alone and is incomplete. The sample shows about 2.2 million clones, 93% of them seen only once. Input material: naive CD8+ T cells from PBMCs. The receptors derive from a man in his late teens or twenties in good health. Some clones in this sample may be carry-over from other donors' samples. CDR3s include the opening cysteine and the closing phenylalanine or tryptophan. The D gene is left open where the match is weak. For some rows the clone size is stated as once, few or many, or as a class when expanded; others skip it.

CASSLADRGAIEAFF	TGTGCCAGCAGCTTAGCTGACAGGGGTGCGATTGAAGCTTTCTTT	TRBJ1-1	TRBD1	.	TRBV7-9
CASSKALRQGNGYTF	TGTGCCAGCAGCAAAGCGCTTAGACAGGGAAATGGCTACACCTTC	TRBJ1-2	.	.	TRBV21-1
CASSYLLANTGELFF	TGTGCCAGCAGCTATCTGCTCGCGAACACCGGGGAGCTGTTTTTT	TRBJ2-2	.	.	TRBV7-3
CASSESSYNEQFF	TGTGCCAGCAGCGAAAGCTCCTACAATGAGCAGTTCTTC	TRBJ2-1	.	.	TRBV9
CASSQDLRRDTQYF	TGCGCCAGCAGCCAAGATCTGAGGAGAGATACGCAGTATTTT	TRBJ2-3	.	.	TRBV4-1
CSASVHTEAFF	TGCAGTGCTAGCGTACACACTGAAGCTTTCTTT	TRBJ1-1	.	few	TRBV20-1
CASSRLLRANEKLFF	TGCGCCAGCAGCCGCCTACTTAGAGCCAATGAAAAACTGTTTTTT	TRBJ1-4	.	.	TRBV4-3
CASSFQGRGLGNTEAFF	TGTGCCAGCAGTTTCCAAGGGAGGGGGCTAGGGAACACTGAAGCTTTCTTT	TRBJ1-1	TRBD1	.	TRBV28
CASSPSRITDTQYF	TGTGCCAGCAGTCCTTCCCGGATCACAGATACGCAGTATTTT	TRBJ2-3	.	.	TRBV28
CASSTRDREMNTEAFF	TGTGCCAGCAGCACCCGGGACAGGGAAATGAACACTGAAGCTTTCTTT	TRBJ1-1	TRBD1	once	TRBV7-8
CASSEWGTGTHEQFF	TGTGCCAGCAGTGAATGGGGGACAGGGACCCATGAGCAGTTCTTC	TRBJ2-1	TRBD1	.	TRBV25-1
CASSLGDVRFF	TGTGCCAGCAGCTTAGGGGACGTCCGGTTCTTC	TRBJ2-1	.	.	TRBV11-2
CASSQPTPGGTDTQYF	TGCGCCAGCAGCCAGCCAACCCCGGGGGGCACAGATACGCAGTATTTT	TRBJ2-3	.	.	TRBV4-3
CASSLLPSDEQFF	TGTGCCAGCAGCTTGTTGCCAAGCGATGAGCAGTTCTTC	TRBJ2-1	.	.	TRBV5-4
CASSLSRGNNEQFF	TGTGCCAGCAGTTTAAGCAGGGGCAACAATGAGCAGTTCTTC	TRBJ2-1	.	.	TRBV27
CASRTKMGQGTLPGTDTQYF	TGTGCCAGCAGGACGAAGATGGGACAGGGAACGCTCCCGGGCACAGATACGCAGTATTTT	TRBJ2-3	.	.	TRBV21-1
CASSSTLAGALFGQFF	TGTGCCAGCAGCTCCACCCTAGCGGGAGCTTTATTTGGGCAGTTCTTC	TRBJ2-1	TRBD2	.	TRBV11-1
CASSLPSRTSRVDEQFF	TGTGCCAGCAGCTTACCCTCCCGGACTAGCAGAGTGGATGAGCAGTTCTTC	TRBJ2-1	TRBD2	.	TRBV11-2
CAITGVLSYEQYF	TGTGCCATCACAGGGGTCCTCTCCTACGAGCAGTACTTC	TRBJ2-7	.	.	TRBV10-3
CASSLVGFSNQPQHF	TGTGCCAGCAGTTTAGTAGGCTTTAGCAATCAGCCCCAGCATTTT	TRBJ1-5	.	.	TRBV27
CASSSMTSEAFF	TGTGCCAGCAGTTCCATGACTAGCGAAGCTTTCTTT	TRBJ1-1	.	.	TRBV28
CASSLSKTGWGNTGELFF	TGTGCCAGCAGCTTATCGAAGACAGGTTGGGGGAACACCGGGGAGCTGTTTTTT	TRBJ2-2	.	.	TRBV11-2
CASQDSGGQPQHF	TGCGCCAGCCAAGACAGCGGGGGTCAGCCCCAGCATTTT	TRBJ1-5	.	.	TRBV10-2
CASSIMGTMNTEAFF	TGTGCCAGTAGTATTATGGGGACAATGAACACTGAAGCTTTCTTT	TRBJ1-1	.	.	TRBV19
CASSLRAGEANYGYTF	TGCGCCAGCAGCTTGCGGGCAGGGGAAGCTAACTATGGCTACACCTTC	TRBJ1-2	.	.	TRBV5-1
CASSATGYQETQYF	TGTGCCAGCAGCGCAACAGGGTACCAAGAGACCCAGTACTTC	TRBJ2-5	.	.	TRBV7-3
CASSLGRFRTTEAFF	TGTGCCAGCAGCTTGGGACGGTTTCGAACCACTGAAGCTTTCTTT	TRBJ1-1	.	.	TRBV5-6
CASSESGTGGFEAFF	TGTGCCAGCAGTGAATCCGGGACAGGGGGCTTTGAAGCTTTCTTT	TRBJ1-1	TRBD1	.	TRBV6-1
CASSLLTDTQYF	TGTGCCAGCAGCCTCCTCACAGATACGCAGTATTTT	TRBJ2-3	.	.	TRBV7-8
CASSQGAEKLFF	TGCGCCAGCAGCCAAGGGGCCGAAAAACTGTTTTTT	TRBJ1-4	.	few	TRBV4-1
CASSLSDRVDNQPQHF	TGTGCCAGCAGTTTATCAGACAGGGTCGACAATCAGCCCCAGCATTTT	TRBJ1-5	TRBD1	.	TRBV28
CASSPSEGAGTYEQYF	TGTGCCAGCTCACCCTCCGAAGGGGCGGGGACCTACGAGCAGTACTTC	TRBJ2-7	.	.	TRBV18
CASSQGTGIEQYF	TGTGCCAGCAGCCAGGGGACAGGGATCGAGCAGTACTTC	TRBJ2-7	TRBD1	.	TRBV5-8
CSVDPGTGNTEAFF	TGCAGCGTTGATCCCGGGACAGGGAACACTGAAGCTTTCTTT	TRBJ1-1	TRBD1	.	TRBV29-1
CAWSVGIHTEAFF	TGTGCCTGGAGTGTGGGAATACACACTGAAGCTTTCTTT	TRBJ1-1	.	.	TRBV30
CASSYSGEYYEQYF	TGTGCCAGCAGCTATAGCGGAGAATACTACGAGCAGTACTTC	TRBJ2-7	.	.	TRBV11-2
CASSQADSNEQFF	TGTGCCAGCAGTCAGGCGGACAGCAATGAGCAGTTCTTC	TRBJ2-1	.	.	TRBV2
CASSWVETNEKLFF	TGTGCCAGCAGCTGGGTTGAGACTAATGAAAAACTGTTTTTT	TRBJ1-4	.	.	TRBV5-8
CASSSIPRGSEQFF	TGTGCCAGCAGTTCGATCCCGAGAGGGTCGGAGCAGTTCTTC	TRBJ2-1	.	.	TRBV6-5
CASSLWTGTADTQYF	TGTGCCAGCAGTTTATGGACAGGGACCGCAGATACGCAGTATTTT	TRBJ2-3	TRBD1	.	TRBV28
CASSIARVLSYEQYF	TGTGCCAGCAGTATAGCCAGGGTCCTATCCTACGAGCAGTACTTC	TRBJ2-7	.	.	TRBV27
CASRGQGAREKLFF	TGTGCCAGCAGAGGACAGGGGGCAAGGGAAAAACTGTTTTTT	TRBJ1-4	TRBD1	.	TRBV2
CAITPRKRYAMNTEAFF	TGTGCCATCACCCCTCGGAAGCGATATGCCATGAACACTGAAGCTTTCTTT	TRBJ1-1	.	.	TRBV10-3
CASSPPSDRGLIRETQYF	TGTGCCAGCAGCCCCCCGAGCGACAGGGGGCTGATAAGGGAGACCCAGTACTTC	TRBJ2-5	TRBD1	.	TRBV7-9
CASSQEVGGSTDTQYF	TGTGCCAGCAGCCAAGAGGTGGGAGGGAGCACAGATACGCAGTATTTT	TRBJ2-3	TRBD2	.	TRBV4-2